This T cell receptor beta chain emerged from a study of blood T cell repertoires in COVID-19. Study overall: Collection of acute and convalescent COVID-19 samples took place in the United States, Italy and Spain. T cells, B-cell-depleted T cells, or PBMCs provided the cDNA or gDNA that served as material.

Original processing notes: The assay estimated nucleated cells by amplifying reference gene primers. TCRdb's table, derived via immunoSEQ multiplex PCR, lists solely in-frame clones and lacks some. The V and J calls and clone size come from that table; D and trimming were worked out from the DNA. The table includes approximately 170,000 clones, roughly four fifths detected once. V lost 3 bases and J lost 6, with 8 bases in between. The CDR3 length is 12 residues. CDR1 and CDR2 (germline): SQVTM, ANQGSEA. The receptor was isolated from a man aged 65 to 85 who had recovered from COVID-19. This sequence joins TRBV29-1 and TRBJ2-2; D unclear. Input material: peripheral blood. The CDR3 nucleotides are TGCAGCGTTGACGCAGGTGCCGGGGAGCTGTTTTTT. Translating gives CSVDAGAGELFF.